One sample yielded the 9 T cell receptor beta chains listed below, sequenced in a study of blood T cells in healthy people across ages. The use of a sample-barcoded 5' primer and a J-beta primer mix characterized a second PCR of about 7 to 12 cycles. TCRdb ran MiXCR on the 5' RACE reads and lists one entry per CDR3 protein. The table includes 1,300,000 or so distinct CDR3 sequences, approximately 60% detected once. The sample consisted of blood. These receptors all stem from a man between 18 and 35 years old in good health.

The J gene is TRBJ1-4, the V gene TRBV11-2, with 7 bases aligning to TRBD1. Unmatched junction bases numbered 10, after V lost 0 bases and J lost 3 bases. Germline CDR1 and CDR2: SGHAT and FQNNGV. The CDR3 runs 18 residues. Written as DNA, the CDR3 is TGTGCCAGCAGCTTAGATCAGGGGGGGCGCGGAGCTAATGAAAAACTGTTTTTT. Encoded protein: CASSLDQGGRGANEKLFF.

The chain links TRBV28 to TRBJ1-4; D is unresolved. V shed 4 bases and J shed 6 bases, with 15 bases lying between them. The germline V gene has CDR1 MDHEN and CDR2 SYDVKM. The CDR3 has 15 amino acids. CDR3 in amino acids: CASSSRRATYEKLFF. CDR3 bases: TGTGCCAGCAGTTCCCGCCGGGCCACCTATGAAAAACTGTTTTTT.

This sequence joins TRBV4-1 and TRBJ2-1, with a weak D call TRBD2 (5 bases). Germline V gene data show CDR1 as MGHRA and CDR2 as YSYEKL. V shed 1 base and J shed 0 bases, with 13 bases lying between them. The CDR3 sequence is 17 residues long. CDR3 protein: CASSQGLSGTSYNEQFF. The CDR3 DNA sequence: TGCGCCAGCAGCCAAGGTCTCAGCGGAACCTCCTACAATGAGCAGTTCTTC.

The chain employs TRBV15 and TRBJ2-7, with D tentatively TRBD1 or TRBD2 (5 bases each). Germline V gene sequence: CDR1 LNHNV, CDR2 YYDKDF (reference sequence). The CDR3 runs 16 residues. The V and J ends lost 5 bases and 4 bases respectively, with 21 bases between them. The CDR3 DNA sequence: TGTGCCACCAGCCCGACCGGCGGGCAGGGTTCTTACGAGCAGTACTTC. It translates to CATSPTGGQGSYEQYF.

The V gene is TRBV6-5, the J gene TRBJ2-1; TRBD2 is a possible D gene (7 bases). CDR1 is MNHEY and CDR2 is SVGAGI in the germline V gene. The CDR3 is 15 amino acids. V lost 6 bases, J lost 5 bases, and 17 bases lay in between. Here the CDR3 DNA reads TGTGCCAGCAGCCGAGGGCGGGGGCTACACAATGAGCAGTTCTTC. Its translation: CASSRGRGLHNEQFF.

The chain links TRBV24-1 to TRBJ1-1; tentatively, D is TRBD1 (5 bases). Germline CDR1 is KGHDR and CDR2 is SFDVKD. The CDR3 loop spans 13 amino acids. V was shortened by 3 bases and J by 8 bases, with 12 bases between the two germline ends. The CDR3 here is CATSDGTGTEAFF. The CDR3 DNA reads TGTGCCACCAGTGATGGCACCGGGACGGAAGCTTTCTTT.

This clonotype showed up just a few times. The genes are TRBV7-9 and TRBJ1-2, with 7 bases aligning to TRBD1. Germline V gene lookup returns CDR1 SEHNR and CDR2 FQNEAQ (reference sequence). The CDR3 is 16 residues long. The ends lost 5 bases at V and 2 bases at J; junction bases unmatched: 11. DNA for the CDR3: TGTGCCAGCAGCCGACCTCGACAGGGACCCAACTATGGCTACACCTTC. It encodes CASSRPRQGPNYGYTF.

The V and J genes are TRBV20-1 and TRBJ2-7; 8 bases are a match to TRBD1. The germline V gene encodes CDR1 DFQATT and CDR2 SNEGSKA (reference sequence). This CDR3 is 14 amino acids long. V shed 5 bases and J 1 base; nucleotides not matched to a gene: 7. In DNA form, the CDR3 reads TGCAGTGCTCCAGTAGGGACAGGATCCTACGAGCAGTACTTC. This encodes CSAPVGTGSYEQYF.

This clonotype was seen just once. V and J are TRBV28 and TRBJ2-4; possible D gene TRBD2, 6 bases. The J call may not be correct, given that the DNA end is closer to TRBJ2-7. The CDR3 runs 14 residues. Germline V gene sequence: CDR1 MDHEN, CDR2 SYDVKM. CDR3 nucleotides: TGTGCCAGCGGGTTTGGAGGGTCTACCTACGAGCAGTACTTC. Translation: CASGFGGSTYEQYF.